Each of the 27 T cell receptor beta chains below was sequenced from the same sample in a study of blood T cell repertoires in COVID-19. TCRdb's copy holds only in-frame clones and misses some; the assay was immunoSEQ multiplex PCR. The sample lists under 250,000 clones, 84% occurring once. Input material: peripheral blood. These receptors came from a man aged 45-60 years with acute or convalescent COVID-19.

This CDR3 reads CASSEQNNSPLHF. In DNA, the CDR3 is TGTGCCAGCAGTGAACAGAATAATTCACCCCTCCACTTT. The V gene is TRBV2, the J gene TRBJ1-6, with no clear D. Trimming removed 2 bases at V and 5 bases at J, with 4 bases between. CDR3 length: 13 residues. Germline lookup yields CDR1 SNHLY and CDR2 FYNNEI.

This clone was counted a few times. The chain couples TRBV11-2 to TRBJ2-7; D is unclear. CDR3 size: 14 residues. Trimming removed 0 bases from V and 2 bases from J, with 8 bases in between. Germline CDR1 reads SGHAT; CDR2 reads FQNNGV. Written as DNA, the CDR3 is TGTGCCAGCAGCTTAGAGGCCAGAACCTACGAGCAGTACTTC. This translates into CASSLEARTYEQYF.

CDR3 in amino acids: CASSLGGGNSPLHF. The CDR3 nucleotides read TGTGCCAGCAGCCTGGGGGGTGGTAATTCACCCCTCCACTTT. J is TRBJ1-6 and V is TRBV27, with a tentative D call TRBD1 (5 bases). The CDR3 is 14 residues long. Per germline, CDR1 MNHEY and CDR2 SMNVEV (reference sequence). V shed 6 bases and J shed 6 bases, with 12 bases lying between them.

The CDR3 nucleotides are TGTGCCAGCAGCGCCGGGACGAACACCGGGGAGCTGTTTTTT. This translates into CASSAGTNTGELFF. The chain employs TRBV7-8 and TRBJ2-2; possibly TRBD2 for D (5 bases). The CDR3 has 14 amino acids. The V and J ends lost 5 bases and 0 bases respectively, with 7 bases between them. Germline V gives CDR1 SGHVS, CDR2 FQNEAQ.

This sequence joins TRBV5-6 and TRBJ2-5; 16 bases match TRBD2. The CDR3 loop spans 18 amino acids. Germline V gene lookup returns CDR1 SGHDT and CDR2 YYEEEE. V lost 3 bases and J lost 0; bases outside the gene matches: 5. CDR3 in DNA: TGTGCCAGCAGCTCTCCGGGACTAGCGGGAGGGTACCAAGAGACCCAGTACTTC. Its translation is CASSSPGLAGGYQETQYF.

This clone was counted once. The chain employs TRBV30 and TRBJ2-7; tentatively, D is TRBD1 (5 bases). This CDR3 is built from 11 residues. The germline V gene has CDR1 GTSNPN and CDR2 SVGIG (reference sequence). V was shortened by 4 bases and J by 4 bases, with 8 bases between the two germline ends. The CDR3 bases are TGTGCCTGGATACAGGAATACGAGCAGTACTTC. Protein sequence: CAWIQEYEQYF.

This chain joins TRBV15 and TRBJ2-2, with D perhaps matching TRBD1 (5 bases). CDR1 and CDR2 from the germline V gene are LNHNV and YYDKDF (reference sequence). The V and J ends lost 3 bases and 0 bases respectively, with 17 bases between them. The CDR3 extends over 18 amino acids. The CDR3 DNA follows: TGTGCCACCAGCAGGGTTTCAACAGGCTCCGCGAACACCGGGGAGCTGTTTTTT. As protein: CATSRVSTGSANTGELFF.

The V gene is TRBV6-1, the J gene TRBJ1-4; perhaps TRBD1 as D (5 bases). From germline, CDR1 is MNHNS and CDR2 SASEGT. Trimming stripped 0 bases from V and 6 bases from J, with 8 bases between. The CDR3 length is 14 residues. In nucleotides, the CDR3 is TGTGCCAGCAGTGAAGCCTGGGGGGATGAAAAACTGTTTTTT. Translated, it gives CASSEAWGDEKLFF.

The genes are TRBV24-1 and TRBJ2-7; 10 bases agree with TRBD2. This CDR3 is built from 15 residues. Trimming removed 7 bases from V and 9 bases from J; junction bases left unmatched: 14. CDR1 is KGHDR and CDR2 is SFDVKD in the germline V gene. The CDR3 coding sequence is TGTGCCACCAGCACGGGAAACTTACTAGCGGGAAGGCAGTACTTC. This translates into CATSTGNLLAGRQYF.

Only one count was recorded for this clone. The chain couples TRBV21-1 to TRBJ1-6; the table's D call TRBD1 went unverified against the DNA. TRBV21-1 is marked as a pseudogene. The CDR3 has 18 amino acids. The CDR3 nucleotides read TGTGCCAGCAGCAAAATCGCTAGGGGGGACAGGGCCTATTCACCCCTCCACTTT. Translating gives CASSKIARGDRAYSPLHF.

In this sample, this clone turned up once. The chain is built from TRBV7-9 and TRBJ2-7; 9 bases fit TRBD1. V gave up 5 bases and J gave up 7 bases; unmatched junction bases: 9. The germline CDR1 and CDR2 sequences are SEHNR and FQNEAQ (reference sequence). This CDR3 has 14 amino acids. The DNA of the CDR3 is TGTGCCAGCAGCACCGGGACAGGGTTATGGGAGCAGTACTTC. Residues: CASSTGTGLWEQYF.

The J gene is TRBJ1-5, the V gene TRBV10-3; 7 bases are shared with TRBD1. Germline CDR1 is ENHRY and CDR2 is SYGVKD. There are 14 residues in the CDR3. V dropped 6 bases and J dropped 4; count of bases not matched to a gene: 6. The CDR3 region is CAISLGQVNQPQHF. The CDR3 DNA follows: TGTGCCATCAGCCTCGGACAGGTTAATCAGCCCCAGCATTTT.

The chain's CDR3 is CASSLGARHYNEQFF. CDR3 in DNA: TGTGCCAGCAGCCTAGGGGCTCGGCACTACAATGAGCAGTTCTTC. The rearrangement uses TRBV3-1 (or the pseudogene TRBV3-2) and TRBJ2-1; a weak D match, TRBD1 (5 bases). CDR1 is LGHDT and CDR2 is YNNKEL in the germline V gene (reference sequence). Trimming stripped 4 bases from V and 3 bases from J, with 13 bases between. The CDR3 extends over 15 amino acids.

The chain has TRBV19 and TRBJ1-3, with D tentatively TRBD1 (5 bases). The CDR3 sequence is 21 residues long. CDR1 and CDR2 (germline): LNHDA, SQIVND (reference sequence). The V end was cut by 5 bases, the J end by 4 bases, with 33 bases between. The chain's CDR3 is CASSSSVGGVGAGRSGNTIYF. The CDR3 region has the DNA TGTGCCAGTAGTTCGTCGGTCGGGGGAGTTGGGGCTGGTCGATCGGGAAACACCATATATTTT.

V is TRBV2 and J is TRBJ2-3; no definite D call. V was pared by 3 bases and J by 5 bases, with 12 bases between. The germline V gene has CDR1 SNHLY and CDR2 FYNNEI. The CDR3 contains 14 residues. The CDR3 loop is CASSDWATEDTQYF. CDR3 sequence (DNA): TGTGCCAGCAGTGACTGGGCCACGGAAGATACGCAGTATTTT.

V is TRBV29-1 and J is TRBJ2-5; D is undetermined. Deletions cut 1 base from V and 4 bases from J, with 19 bases between. The CDR3 extends over 16 amino acids. Germline-derived CDR1 and CDR2 are SQVTM and ANQGSEA. CDR3: CSVEGLTHDLGETQYF. In DNA, the CDR3 is TGCAGCGTTGAAGGTCTCACACATGACTTGGGAGAGACCCAGTACTTC.

V usage is TRBV10-1 and J usage is TRBJ2-1; D is possibly TRBD2 (5 bases). CDR3 length: 13 amino acids. The V end was cut by 6 bases, the J end by 3 bases, with 9 bases between. Per the germline V gene, CDR1 is WNHNN and CDR2 is SYGVQD (reference sequence). DNA of the CDR3: TGCGCCAGCAGGGCCGGGAACTACAATGAGCAGTTCTTC. Residues: CASRAGNYNEQFF.

This sequence joins TRBV30 and TRBJ2-7; maybe TRBD1 (6 bases). Germline V CDR1 and CDR2: GTSNPN, SVGIG (reference sequence). The CDR3 has 19 residues. V was cut by 3 bases and J by 2 bases, with 29 bases left in between. CDR3 amino acids: CAWSHYSSPGRGHPYEQYF. DNA for the CDR3: TGTGCCTGGAGCCATTACAGTTCCCCGGGCAGGGGCCACCCCTACGAGCAGTACTTC.

V and J are TRBV5-5 and TRBJ1-6, with no clear D. The germline V gene encodes CDR1 SGHKS and CDR2 YYEKEE (reference sequence). The ends were cut back, 3 bases at V and 10 bases at J, with 14 bases in the middle. This CDR3 is built from 14 residues. The CDR3 DNA reads TGTGCCAGCAGCTCCCGGTATCCGGAGTCACCCCTCCACTTT. Its translation is CASSSRYPESPLHF.

This chain uses TRBV4-1 with TRBJ2-7; possible D gene TRBD2, 6 bases. V was trimmed by 1 base and J by 3 bases, leaving 19 bases between them. CDR3 length: 17 amino acids. In germline, CDR1 is MGHRA, CDR2 YSYEKL. The CDR3 DNA is TGCGCCAGCAGCCAAGGGAGGGGTACATCGGGTCTCTACGAGCAGTACTTC. It codes for CASSQGRGTSGLYEQYF.

The rearrangement joins TRBV11-3 to TRBJ1-6; D is possibly TRBD1 (5 bases). V lost 4 bases to trimming and J lost 6 bases, with 10 bases between them. From germline, CDR1 is SGHNT and CDR2 YENEEA. This CDR3 contains 14 residues. In nucleotides, the CDR3 is TGTGCCAGCAGCTCGGGACTGGTTAATTCACCCCTCCACTTT. This codes for CASSSGLVNSPLHF.

CDR3 loop: CASSLNGGSNEQYF. In nucleotides, the CDR3 is TGTGCCAGCAGCTTAAACGGAGGGAGCAACGAGCAGTACTTC. The chain joins TRBV11-2 to TRBJ2-7; maybe TRBD2 (6 bases). CDR1 is SGHAT, CDR2 FQNNGV, per germline. The CDR3 is made up of 14 amino acids. V lost 2 bases and J lost 5, with 13 bases in between.

The rearrangement uses TRBV4-2 and TRBJ2-7; the match to TRBD1 covers 7 bases. This CDR3 comprises 17 residues. With V trimmed by 0 bases and J by 3 bases, 11 bases remained unmatched. The V gene's germline CDR1 is LGHNA and CDR2 YNFKEQ. CDR3 protein: CASSQETVIGGFYEQYF. The DNA for the CDR3 is TGTGCCAGCAGCCAAGAGACTGTCATAGGGGGCTTCTACGAGCAGTACTTC.

The V and J genes are TRBV10-3 and TRBJ2-1, with a weak D call TRBD2 (6 bases). This CDR3 has 15 amino acids. V lost 11 bases and J lost 1, with 18 bases in between. Germline V lookup: CDR1 ENHRY, CDR2 SYGVKD. CDR3 sequence reads: CASLTDYQSYNEQFF. The CDR3 DNA is TGTGCCTCACTTACGGACTATCAATCCTACAATGAGCAGTTCTTC.

This clone appeared a few times. V gene TRBV4-2 combines with J gene TRBJ2-1, with D possibly matching TRBD1 (6 bases). The CDR3 extends over 16 amino acids. Trimming took 0 bases from V and 8 from J, leaving 17 bases between them. CDR1 and CDR2 from the germline V gene are LGHNA and YNFKEQ. This CDR3 is CASSQDRAGVIDEQFF. As DNA, the CDR3 is TGTGCCAGCAGCCAAGATAGGGCAGGGGTAATCGATGAGCAGTTCTTC.

This clone was detected once. V usage is TRBV28 and J usage is TRBJ1-4; unclear D gene. Germline CDR1 is MDHEN and CDR2 is SYDVKM. This CDR3 is 18 amino acids long. The V and J ends lost 5 bases and 2 bases respectively, with 21 bases between them. The CDR3 spells CASSPLTVLDHTNEKLFF. The CDR3 bases are TGTGCCAGCAGTCCCCTCACAGTGCTCGACCACACTAATGAAAAACTGTTTTTT.

V gene TRBV5-5 combines with J gene TRBJ2-1, with 8 bases fitting TRBD2. Trimming at V came to 2 bases and at J to 3 bases, leaving 7 bases not matched to a gene. Germline CDR1 and CDR2: SGHKS and YYEKEE (reference sequence). The CDR3 runs 16 residues. This CDR3 reads CASSLTGTSLYNEQFF. CDR3 nucleotide sequence: TGTGCCAGCAGCTTAACCGGGACTAGTCTCTACAATGAGCAGTTCTTC.